These 16 T cell receptor beta chains share one sample of origin, sequenced in a study of blood T cell repertoires in COVID-19. Assay: immunoSEQ multiplex PCR; the TCRdb copy retains only in-frame clones and omits some. The sample carries 200,000 to 300,000 clones, 75% to 90% recorded once. The sample comprised peripheral blood. These receptors were taken from a woman in her fifties or sixties with active or convalescent COVID-19.

This chain joins TRBV15 and TRBJ2-3; D remains ambiguous. In germline, CDR1 is LNHNV, CDR2 YYDKDF (reference sequence). CDR3 length equals 15 residues. Deletions cut 0 bases from V and 1 base from J, with 8 bases between. The CDR3: CATSRDLRGTDTQYF. The CDR3 nucleotides are TGTGCCACCAGCAGAGATCTCCGGGGCACAGATACGCAGTATTTT.

The chain recombines TRBV4-1 with TRBJ2-4, with D perhaps TRBD1 (5 bases). Trimming left V 0 bases short and J 5 bases short, with 8 bases between. This CDR3 comprises 14 residues. Germline V gene data show CDR1 as MGHRA and CDR2 as YSYEKL. The CDR3 DNA reads as TGCGCCAGCAGCCAAGACAGGGTTCAAAACATTCAGTACTTC. Protein product: CASSQDRVQNIQYF.

This chain connects TRBV5-8 to TRBJ1-2; TRBD1 aligns across 8 bases. V was clipped by 4 bases and J by 2 bases; unmatched bases: 7. The CDR3 has 15 amino acids. Germline CDR1 is SGHTS and CDR2 is YDEGEE. CDR3 DNA: TGTGCCAGCAGCCCTGACAGGGGAAGGAACTATGGCTACACCTTC. The encoded protein is CASSPDRGRNYGYTF.

The V and J genes are TRBV14 and TRBJ1-5; D may be TRBD1 (6 bases). The CDR3 length is 13 residues. Per germline, CDR1 SGHDN and CDR2 FVKESK. Deletions cut 5 bases from V and 4 bases from J, with 9 bases between. The CDR3: CASSDTGNQPQHF. In DNA, the CDR3 is TGTGCCAGCAGCGATACAGGGAATCAGCCCCAGCATTTT.

V gene TRBV5-1 combines with J gene TRBJ2-5, with no clear D. V dropped 2 bases and J dropped 3 bases, with 8 bases sitting between them. This CDR3 has 13 residues. Germline V gene data show CDR1 as SGHRS and CDR2 as YFSETQ. The CDR3 loop is CASSFQAEETQYF. CDR3 sequence (DNA): TGCGCCAGCAGCTTCCAGGCTGAAGAGACCCAGTACTTC.

The chain employs TRBV6-6 and TRBJ2-6; D unclear. The CDR3 is made up of 14 amino acids. Trimming shortened V by 8 bases and J by 2 bases, and 10 bases separated the two germline ends. CDR1 and CDR2 from the germline V gene are MNHNY and SVGAGI (reference sequence). CDR3 sequence reads: CASSGSTGANVLTF. The CDR3 DNA follows: TGTGCCAGCTCCGGTAGCACTGGGGCCAACGTCCTGACTTTC.

V is TRBV5-8 and J is TRBJ2-7, with 7 bases aligning to TRBD2. CDR1 is SGHTS, CDR2 YDEGEE, per germline. The CDR3 is made up of 16 amino acids. V was clipped by 2 bases and J by 0 bases; unmatched bases: 8. The CDR3, as DNA: TGTGCCAGCAGCTTACAGCGGGGTGGAAGCTCCTACGAGCAGTACTTC. This encodes CASSLQRGGSSYEQYF.

The chain couples TRBV7-2 to TRBJ2-1, with D perhaps matching TRBD2 (7 bases). Deletions cut 5 bases from V and 4 bases from J, with 15 bases between. The CDR3 consists of 15 residues. Looked up from germline, CDR1 is SGHTA and CDR2 is FQGNSA. CDR3 DNA: TGTGCCAGCAGCCCTGGGGGGGGCCCATACAATGAGCAGTTCTTC. This codes for CASSPGGGPYNEQFF.

This sequence joins TRBV7-3 and TRBJ2-1; 9 bases align to TRBD1. Trimming took 2 bases from V and 1 from J; bases not matched to a gene: 6. Germline V gene data show CDR1 as SGHTA and CDR2 as FQGTGA. The CDR3 is made up of 17 amino acids. The CDR3, as DNA: TGTGCCAGCAGCTTATCAGGGGGACAGGGATCCTACAATGAGCAGTTCTTC. Its translation is CASSLSGGQGSYNEQFF.

Worth noting for this clone: Other nucleotide sequences in the sample specify the same CDR3. This sequence joins TRBV27 and TRBJ1-1, with D hard to call. Trimming shortened V by 0 bases and J by 1 base, and 3 bases separated the two germline ends. Germline lookup yields CDR1 MNHEY and CDR2 SMNVEV (reference sequence). This CDR3 is built from 13 residues. CDR3 sequence: CASSLSRNTEAFF. The CDR3, as DNA: TGTGCCAGCAGTTTATCCAGGAACACTGAAGCTTTCTTT.

CDR3 coding DNA: TGTGCCACCAGCGGTCGAGGGGGAGATCGTGAAAAACTGTTTTTT. This gives the protein CATSGRGGDREKLFF. This chain links TRBV15 with TRBJ1-4; the D gene is possibly TRBD1 (6 bases). The CDR3 is made up of 15 amino acids. Germline V gene lookup returns CDR1 LNHNV and CDR2 YYDKDF (reference sequence). V lost 5 bases and J lost 7, with 17 bases in between.

This clone was observed once. At one end, the junction sequence differs from germline, possibly due to a read error. Distinct nucleotide sequences in the sample also encode this CDR3. The J gene is TRBJ2-5, the V gene TRBV7-3; the match to TRBD2 covers 8 bases. The germline V gene has CDR1 SGHTA and CDR2 FQGTGA. The CDR3 is 14 residues long. CDR3 sequence: CASSLTGGSETQYF. In nucleotides, the CDR3 is TGTGCCAGCAGCCTAACGGGAGGGTCCGAGACCCAGTACTTC. Combining the CDR3 with reference TRBV7-3 and TRBJ2-5 gives the whole variable domain GAGVSQTPSNKVTEKGKYVELRCDPISGHTALYWYRQSLGQGPEFLIYFQGTGAADDSGLPNDRFFAVRPEGSVSTLKIQRTERGDSAVYLCASSLTGGSETQYFGPGTRLLVL.

The chain joins TRBV9 to TRBJ2-1; 12 positions agree with TRBD2. The CDR3 is 15 amino acids. V was pared by 2 bases and J by 5 bases, with 2 bases of the junction left unmatched. Germline V lookup: CDR1 SGDLS, CDR2 YYNGEE. CDR3 in amino acids: CASSVRLAGDNEQFF. The CDR3, as DNA: TGTGCCAGCAGCGTTCGACTAGCGGGGGACAATGAGCAGTTCTTC.

The rearrangement links TRBV2 to TRBJ1-1; the match to TRBD1 covers 8 bases. From germline, CDR1 is SNHLY and CDR2 FYNNEI. V gave up 4 bases and J gave up 8 bases; unmatched junction bases: 6. CDR3 length: 13 residues. CDR3 in amino acids: CASSVDRAPEAFF. CDR3 nucleotide sequence: TGTGCCAGCAGTGTGGACAGGGCGCCAGAAGCTTTCTTT.

This clone was seen just once. The chain couples TRBV5-6 to TRBJ2-7; perhaps TRBD1 as D (7 bases). From germline, CDR1 is SGHDT and CDR2 YYEEEE. The CDR3 loop spans 15 amino acids. V was trimmed by 0 bases and J by 2 bases, leaving 12 bases between them. CDR3 DNA: TGTGCCAGCAGCTTGGTGGGCAGGGGGGCCTACGAGCAGTACTTC. Translation gives CASSLVGRGAYEQYF.

The chain links TRBV30 to TRBJ1-1; perhaps TRBD1 as D (5 bases). The germline V gene encodes CDR1 GTSNPN and CDR2 SVGIG (reference sequence). This CDR3 is 13 amino acids long. The V end lost 7 bases, the J end lost 1 base, and 13 bases lay between the germline ends. The CDR3 bases are TGTGCCTCGGTCCGGGGGTGGAACACTGAAGCTTTCTTT. It translates to CASVRGWNTEAFF.